Following are 26 T cell receptor beta chains from one sample sequenced in a study of blood T cell repertoires in COVID-19. Assay used: immunoSEQ multiplex PCR; TCRdb lists only in-frame clones, some missing. Here the sample spans over 75,000 clones, 75% to 90% being singletons. The specimen was peripheral blood. These receptors came from a human donor in a cohort sampled during active COVID-19.

The chain has TRBV29-1 and TRBJ1-1; maybe TRBD1 (5 bases). The CDR3 has 13 amino acids. V was trimmed by 8 bases and J by 0 bases, leaving 13 bases between them. CDR1 is SQVTM and CDR2 is ANQGSEA in the germline V gene. The CDR3 nucleotides are TGCAGCTCTTTGGGGGGGTTGAACACTGAAGCTTTCTTT. Protein: CSSLGGLNTEAFF.

This clone was detected a few times. The rearrangement links TRBV6-1 to TRBJ2-1; possible D gene TRBD2, 5 bases. V was trimmed by 1 base and J by 5 bases, leaving 6 bases between them. This CDR3 is 13 amino acids long. The germline V gene encodes CDR1 MNHNS and CDR2 SASEGT. CDR3 nucleotides: TGTGCCAGCAGTGAAGTGAGGGACAATGAGCAGTTCTTC. Translating gives CASSEVRDNEQFF.

J is TRBJ2-5 and V is TRBV7-2; no clear D gene. The CDR3 spans 14 residues. Germline loops: CDR1 SGHTA, CDR2 FQGNSA. Trimming took 3 bases from V and 1 from J, leaving 9 bases between them. CDR3 region: CASSFNAGQETQYF. CDR3 DNA: TGTGCCAGCAGCTTTAATGCCGGCCAAGAGACCCAGTACTTC.

This clone appeared once. This chain joins TRBV7-2 and TRBJ1-3, with D possibly matching TRBD1 (5 bases). Germline CDR1 SGHTA, CDR2 FQGNSA. The CDR3 spans 15 residues. Trimming cost V 5 bases and J 5 bases, with 16 bases left between them. CDR3 sequence: CASSPTLDRRNTIYF. The DNA of the CDR3 is TGTGCCAGCAGCCCTACACTCGACAGACGAAACACCATATATTTT.

V is TRBV2 and J is TRBJ2-3, with D possibly being TRBD2 (6 bases). The V end was cut by 5 bases, the J end by 3 bases, with 15 bases between. Germline CDR1 and CDR2: SNHLY and FYNNEI. The CDR3 is 15 amino acids. CDR3 loop: CASSLEGQVTDTQYF. In DNA form, the CDR3 reads TGTGCCAGCAGTCTGGAGGGCCAGGTAACAGATACGCAGTATTTT.

J is TRBJ2-1 and V is TRBV2; 9 bases map to TRBD2. V trimming: 4 bases; J trimming: 9 bases; junction bases outside the gene matches: 7. The CDR3 has 14 amino acids. The germline CDR1 and CDR2 sequences are SNHLY and FYNNEI. CDR3 nucleotide sequence: TGTGCCAGCAGTGGCCCTCTTAGCGGGAGTGAGCAGTTCTTC. This sequence encodes CASSGPLSGSEQFF.

This clone has a handful of counts. The rearrangement joins TRBV20-1 to TRBJ2-2; maybe TRBD2 (7 bases). Germline V CDR1 and CDR2: DFQATT, SNEGSKA (reference sequence). The CDR3 length is 16 residues. V lost 3 bases to trimming and J lost 0 bases, with 14 bases between them. The CDR3, as DNA: TGCAGTGCTAGTAATAGGGGGGGATCGAACACCGGGGAGCTGTTTTTT. As protein: CSASNRGGSNTGELFF.

The rearrangement links TRBV7-2 to TRBJ2-3; perhaps TRBD1 as D (5 bases). With 5 bases removed from V and 0 bases from J, the gap between germline ends came to 12 bases. Per germline, CDR1 SGHTA and CDR2 FQGNSA. The CDR3 contains 15 residues. In nucleotides, the CDR3 is TGTGCCAGCAGCGACGCTACAGGAAGCACAGATACGCAGTATTTT. It specifies CASSDATGSTDTQYF.

V usage is TRBV15 and J usage is TRBJ1-2; 8 positions agree with TRBD1. V lost 3 bases, J lost 6 bases, and 9 bases stayed unmatched. The germline gives CDR1 LNHNV, CDR2 YYDKDF (reference sequence). The CDR3 consists of 15 residues. The CDR3 DNA sequence: TGTGCCACCAGCAGGACCGACAGGGGCGCTAATGGCTACACCTTC. Translation gives CATSRTDRGANGYTF.

The V and J genes are TRBV5-1 and TRBJ1-6; unclear D gene. Between the trimmed V and J ends, which lost 0 bases and 0 bases, there was a span of 10 bases. CDR3 length: 17 amino acids. CDR1 SGHRS and CDR2 YFSETQ come from the germline V gene. The CDR3 DNA reads TGCGCCAGCAGCTTGGGGGCACAGACCTCCTATAATTCACCCCTCCACTTT. Its translation: CASSLGAQTSYNSPLHF. The whole variable domain, filled in from reference TRBV5-1 and TRBJ1-6, reads KAGVTQTPRYLIKTRGQQVTLSCSPISGHRSVSWYQQTPGQGLQFLFEYFSETQRNKGNFPGRFSGRQFSNSRSEMNVSTLELGDSALYLCASSLGAQTSYNSPLHFGNGTRLTVT.

This sequence joins TRBV7-9 and TRBJ2-1; TRBD1 aligns across 7 bases. V lost 1 base to trimming and J lost 7 bases; unmatched junction nucleotides: 4. This CDR3 contains 14 residues. Germline V gene data show CDR1 as SEHNR and CDR2 as FQNEAQ (reference sequence). CDR3 coding DNA: TGTGCCAGCAGCTTAGGACAGGGCGGAAATGAGCAGTTCTTC. Translated, it gives CASSLGQGGNEQFF.

The genes are TRBV5-1 and TRBJ1-4; TRBD1 aligns across 7 bases. The length of the CDR3 is 14 residues. Germline lookup yields CDR1 SGHRS and CDR2 YFSETQ. The trim removed 4 bases at V and 8 bases at J, leaving 8 bases unmatched. CDR3: CASSPEGAREKLFF. CDR3 in DNA: TGCGCCAGCAGCCCGGAGGGGGCTCGAGAAAAACTGTTTTTT.

The chain recombines TRBV29-1 with TRBJ2-7; 11 bases fit TRBD2. The CDR3 contains 13 residues. Germline V lookup: CDR1 SQVTM, CDR2 ANQGSEA. V gave up 6 bases and J gave up 3 bases; unmatched junction bases: 4. The CDR3 sequence: CSVATSGSYEQYF. The DNA for the CDR3 is TGCAGCGTCGCCACTAGCGGGAGCTACGAGCAGTACTTC.

The chain carries TRBV18 and TRBJ1-1; 8 nucleotides align to TRBD1. After removal of 8 bases from V and 5 bases from J, the junction contained 7 bases not matched to a gene. The CDR3 is 13 amino acids. Germline V gives CDR1 KGHSH, CDR2 LQKENI. The DNA of the CDR3 is TGTGCCAGCGCAACAGGGGGTGAAACTGAAGCTTTCTTT. Its translation is CASATGGETEAFF.

This clone was counted between two and nine times. One end of the junction does not line up with germline, which may come from a read error. The chain carries TRBV7-7 and TRBJ2-5; D perhaps matches TRBD2 (6 bases). The CDR3 covers 13 residues. CDR1 SSHAT and CDR2 FNYEAQ come from the germline V gene (reference sequence). CDR3 residues: CASSAGSQETQYF. CDR3 DNA sequence: TGTGCTAGCAGCGCGGGGTCCCAAGAGACCCAGTACTTC.

The chain uses TRBV30 and TRBJ2-2, with 11 nucleotides matching TRBD1. The CDR3 totals 17 residues. CDR1 is GTSNPN and CDR2 is SVGIG in the germline V gene (reference sequence). Trimming at V came to 2 bases and at J to 1 base, leaving 6 bases not matched to a gene. For the CDR3, the DNA is TGTGCCTGGAGTCCTGGACAGGGGGCGCGGAACACCGGGGAGCTGTTTTTT. Its protein product is CAWSPGQGARNTGELFF. Full variable domain (outside the CDR3, taken from reference TRBV30 and TRBJ2-2): SQTIHQWPATLVQPVGSPLSLECTVEGTSNPNLYWYRQAAGRGLQLLFYSVGIGQISSEVPQNLSASRPQDRQFILSSKKLLLSDSGFYLCAWSPGQGARNTGELFFGEGSRLTVL.

The gene calls are TRBV7-2 and TRBJ2-1; no definite D call. The CDR3 spans 14 residues. The ends were cut back, 1 base at V and 6 bases at J, with 10 bases in the middle. Germline assignment: CDR1 SGHTA and CDR2 FQGNSA. The CDR3 nucleotides read TGTGCCAGCAGCTTAGAATCCTTCAGCAATGAGCAGTTCTTC. It codes for CASSLESFSNEQFF.

This chain joins TRBV18 and TRBJ1-1, with D uncertain. V was pared by 3 bases and J by 1 base, with 9 bases between. This CDR3 comprises 14 residues. Per the germline V gene, CDR1 is KGHSH and CDR2 is LQKENI. The CDR3 loop is CASSPSQANTEAFF. The CDR3 DNA sequence: TGTGCCAGCTCACCCTCGCAAGCGAACACTGAAGCTTTCTTT. Full variable domain (outside the CDR3, taken from reference TRBV18 and TRBJ1-1): NAGVMQNPRHLVRRRGQEARLRCSPMKGHSHVYWYRQLPEEGLKFMVYLQKENIIDESGMPKERFSAEFPKEGPSILRIQQVVRGDSAAYFCASSPSQANTEAFFGQGTRLTVV.

This clone was seen more than once but under ten times. The rearrangement joins TRBV19 to TRBJ1-6, with 9 positions matching TRBD1. The CDR3 totals 15 residues. Germline CDR1 and CDR2: LNHDA and SQIVND (reference sequence). V lost 6 bases, J lost 5 bases, and 5 bases stayed unmatched. Here the CDR3 DNA reads TGTGCCAGTAGCATCGGACAGGGGCATAATTCACCCCTCCACTTT. Protein: CASSIGQGHNSPLHF.

Judged by abundance, this clone is medium-sized. The chain combines TRBV19 with TRBJ2-3, with D perhaps matching TRBD1 (5 bases). This CDR3 is built from 14 residues. The V gene lost 3 bases and the J gene lost 0 bases, with 7 bases spanning the gap. Germline V gene sequence: CDR1 LNHDA, CDR2 SQIVND (reference sequence). This CDR3 is CASSISGSTDTQYF. The DNA of the CDR3 is TGTGCCAGTAGTATTTCAGGGAGCACAGATACGCAGTATTTT. Variable domain in full (rest from reference TRBV19 and TRBJ2-3): DGGITQSPKYLFRKEGQNVTLSCEQNLNHDAMYWYRQDPGQGLRLIYYSQIVNDFQKGDIAEGYSVSREKKESFPLTVTSAQKNPTAFYLCASSISGSTDTQYFGPGTRLTVL.

A note on this clone: A junction boundary mismatches the germline segment, possibly from a read error. CDR3 sequence: CASRLAGGLYEQYF. In DNA form, the CDR3 reads TGTGCCAGCAGATTAGCGGGAGGTCTCTACGAGCAGTACTTC. The chain combines TRBV11-2 with TRBJ2-7; TRBD2 matches at 10 bases. This CDR3 has 14 amino acids. CDR1 SGHAT and CDR2 FQNNGV come from the germline V gene. The full variable domain, in which reference TRBV11-2 and TRBJ2-7 provide the parts outside the CDR3, is EAGVAQSPRYKIIEKRQSVAFWCNPISGHATLYWYQQILGQGPKLLIQFQNNGVVDDSQLPKDRFSAERLKGVDSTLKIQPAKLEDSAVYLCASRLAGGLYEQYFGPGTRLTVT.

This clone was observed a handful of times. The genes are TRBV3-1 (or the pseudogene TRBV3-2) and TRBJ2-3, with TRBD2 matching over 7 bases. CDR3 size: 15 residues. CDR1 and CDR2 (germline): LGHDT, YNNKEL (reference sequence). After removal of 5 bases from V and 1 base from J, the junction contained 6 bases not matched to a gene. CDR3 region: CASSDPGRGTDTQYF. CDR3 sequence (DNA): TGTGCCAGCAGCGATCCTGGGAGGGGCACAGATACGCAGTATTTT.

V usage is TRBV19 and J usage is TRBJ1-2; possible D gene TRBD1, 5 bases. Germline V gene data show CDR1 as LNHDA and CDR2 as SQIVND (reference sequence). This CDR3 region has 12 residues. The V gene lost 5 bases and the J gene lost 6 bases, with 10 bases spanning the gap. The CDR3 sequence: CASSHLGDGYTF. CDR3 bases: TGTGCCAGTAGTCACCTAGGGGATGGCTACACCTTC.

This chain uses TRBV19 with TRBJ1-1, with D unclear. This CDR3 comprises 13 residues. The V gene's germline CDR1 is LNHDA and CDR2 SQIVND (reference sequence). Trimming pared 3 bases from V and 6 bases from J, leaving 11 bases between. DNA of the CDR3: TGTGCCAGTAGTATGGTACGGGAGGCTGAAGCTTTCTTT. Its translation: CASSMVREAEAFF. Full variable domain (outside the CDR3, taken from reference TRBV19 and TRBJ1-1): DGGITQSPKYLFRKEGQNVTLSCEQNLNHDAMYWYRQDPGQGLRLIYYSQIVNDFQKGDIAEGYSVSREKKESFPLTVTSAQKNPTAFYLCASSMVREAEAFFGQGTRLTVV.

The J gene is TRBJ1-1, the V gene TRBV11-2; D perhaps matches TRBD1 (6 bases). This CDR3 comprises 14 residues. CDR1 is SGHAT, CDR2 FQNNGV, per germline. Trimming cost V 5 bases and J 9 bases, with 19 bases left between them. The CDR3, as DNA: TGTGCCAGCAGCCCGACGGACAGAAGTGGTAAAGCTTTCTTT. This sequence encodes CASSPTDRSGKAFF.

The genes are TRBV28 and TRBJ2-7, with 7 bases that match TRBD2. This CDR3 comprises 16 residues. Germline V gene sequence: CDR1 MDHEN, CDR2 SYDVKM. V was pared by 3 bases and J by 0 bases, with 8 bases of the junction left unmatched. CDR3 sequence (DNA): TGTGCCAGCAGTTTCCTTCTAGCGGATAACTCCTACGAGCAGTACTTC. This gives the protein CASSFLLADNSYEQYF.